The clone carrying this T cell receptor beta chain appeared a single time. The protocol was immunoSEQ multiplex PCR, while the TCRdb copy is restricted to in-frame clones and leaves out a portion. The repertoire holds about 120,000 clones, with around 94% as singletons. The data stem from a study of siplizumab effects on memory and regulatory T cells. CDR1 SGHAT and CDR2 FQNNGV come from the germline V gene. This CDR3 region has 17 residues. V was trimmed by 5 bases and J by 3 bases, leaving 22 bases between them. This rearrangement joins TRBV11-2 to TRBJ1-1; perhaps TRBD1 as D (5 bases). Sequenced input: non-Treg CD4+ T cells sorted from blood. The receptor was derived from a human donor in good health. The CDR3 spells CASSHGRGLGSDTEAFF. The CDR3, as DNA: TGTGCCAGCAGCCATGGACGGGGCTTGGGCTCGGACACTGAAGCTTTCTTT.